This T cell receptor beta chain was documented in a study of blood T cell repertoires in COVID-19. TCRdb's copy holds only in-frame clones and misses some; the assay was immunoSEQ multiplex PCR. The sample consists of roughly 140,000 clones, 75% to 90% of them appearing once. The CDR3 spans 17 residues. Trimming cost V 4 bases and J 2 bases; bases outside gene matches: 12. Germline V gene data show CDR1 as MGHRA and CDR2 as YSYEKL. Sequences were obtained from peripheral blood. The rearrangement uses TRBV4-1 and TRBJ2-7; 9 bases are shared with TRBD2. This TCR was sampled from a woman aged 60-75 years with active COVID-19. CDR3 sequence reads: CASSPVGRGREPYEQYF. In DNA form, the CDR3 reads TGCGCCAGCAGCCCAGTCGGGCGCGGGAGGGAACCCTACGAGCAGTACTTC.